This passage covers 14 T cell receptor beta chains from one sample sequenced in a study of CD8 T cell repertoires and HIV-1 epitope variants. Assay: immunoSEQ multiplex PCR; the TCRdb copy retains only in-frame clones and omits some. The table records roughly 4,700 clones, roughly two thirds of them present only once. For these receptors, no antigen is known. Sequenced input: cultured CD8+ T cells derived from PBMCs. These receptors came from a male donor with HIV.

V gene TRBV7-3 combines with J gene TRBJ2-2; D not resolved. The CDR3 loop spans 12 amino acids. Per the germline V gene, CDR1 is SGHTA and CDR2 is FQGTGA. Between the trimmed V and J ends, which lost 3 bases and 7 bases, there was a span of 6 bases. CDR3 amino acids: CASSLMGGELFF. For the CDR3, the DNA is TGTGCCAGCAGCTTGATGGGCGGGGAGCTGTTTTTT.

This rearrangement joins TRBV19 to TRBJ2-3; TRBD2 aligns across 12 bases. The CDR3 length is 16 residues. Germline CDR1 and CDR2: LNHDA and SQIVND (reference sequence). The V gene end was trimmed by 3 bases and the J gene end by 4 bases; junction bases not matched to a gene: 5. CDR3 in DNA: TGTGCCAGTAGTATCGGGAGACTAGCGGGGGCAGATACGCAGTATTTT. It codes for CASSIGRLAGADTQYF.

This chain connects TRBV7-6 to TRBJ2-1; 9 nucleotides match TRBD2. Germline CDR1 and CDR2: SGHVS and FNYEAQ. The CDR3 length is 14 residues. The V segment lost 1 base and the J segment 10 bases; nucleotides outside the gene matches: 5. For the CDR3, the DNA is TGTGCCAGCAGCTTAGGAGCGGGGGGAAGGGAGCAGTTCTTC. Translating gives CASSLGAGGREQFF.

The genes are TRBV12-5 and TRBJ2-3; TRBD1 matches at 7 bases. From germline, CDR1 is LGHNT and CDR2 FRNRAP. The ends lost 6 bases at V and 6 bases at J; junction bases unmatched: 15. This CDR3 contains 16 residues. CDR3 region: CASGQGTVTPGDTQYF. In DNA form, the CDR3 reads TGTGCTAGTGGCCAAGGGACAGTAACCCCCGGGGATACGCAGTATTTT.

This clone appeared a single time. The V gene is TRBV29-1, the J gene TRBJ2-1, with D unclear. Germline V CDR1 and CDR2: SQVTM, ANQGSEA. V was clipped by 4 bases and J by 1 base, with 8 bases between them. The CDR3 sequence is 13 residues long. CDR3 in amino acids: CSVVRPSYNEQFF. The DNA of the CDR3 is TGCAGCGTTGTTCGCCCGTCCTACAATGAGCAGTTCTTC.

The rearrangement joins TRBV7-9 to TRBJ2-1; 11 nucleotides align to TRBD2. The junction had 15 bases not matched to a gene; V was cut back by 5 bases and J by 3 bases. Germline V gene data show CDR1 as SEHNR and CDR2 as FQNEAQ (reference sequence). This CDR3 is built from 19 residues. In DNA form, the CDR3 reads TGTGCCAGCAGCAAACTAGCGGGAGTTGGGAAGGGCTACTACAATGAGCAGTTCTTC. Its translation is CASSKLAGVGKGYYNEQFF.

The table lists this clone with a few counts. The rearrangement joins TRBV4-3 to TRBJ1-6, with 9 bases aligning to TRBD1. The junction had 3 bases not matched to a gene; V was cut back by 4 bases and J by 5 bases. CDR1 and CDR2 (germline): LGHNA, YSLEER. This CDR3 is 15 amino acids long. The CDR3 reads CASSPGTGNNSPLHF. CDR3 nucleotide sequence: TGCGCCAGCAGCCCCGGGACAGGGAATAATTCACCCCTCCACTTT.

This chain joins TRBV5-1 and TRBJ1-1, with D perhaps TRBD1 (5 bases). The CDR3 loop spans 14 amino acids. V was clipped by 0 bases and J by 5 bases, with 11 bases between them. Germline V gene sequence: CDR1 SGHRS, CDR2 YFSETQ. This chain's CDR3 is CASSLATGGTEAFF. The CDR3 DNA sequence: TGCGCCAGCAGCTTGGCCACAGGCGGAACTGAAGCTTTCTTT. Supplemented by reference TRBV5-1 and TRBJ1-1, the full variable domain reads KAGVTQTPRYLIKTRGQQVTLSCSPISGHRSVSWYQQTPGQGLQFLFEYFSETQRNKGNFPGRFSGRQFSNSRSEMNVSTLELGDSALYLCASSLATGGTEAFFGQGTRLTVV.

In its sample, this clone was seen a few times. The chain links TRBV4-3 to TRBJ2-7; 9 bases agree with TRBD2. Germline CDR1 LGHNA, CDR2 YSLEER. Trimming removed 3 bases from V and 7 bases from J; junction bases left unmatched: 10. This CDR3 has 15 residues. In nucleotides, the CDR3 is TGCGCCAGCAGCCAGGCTAGCGGGGTGCTAGGGGAGCAGTACTTC. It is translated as CASSQASGVLGEQYF.

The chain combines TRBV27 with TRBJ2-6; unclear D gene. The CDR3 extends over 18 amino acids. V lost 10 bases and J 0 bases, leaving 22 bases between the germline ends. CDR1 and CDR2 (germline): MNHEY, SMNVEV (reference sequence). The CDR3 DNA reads TGTGCCACCCAATCCACAACTACTGCGAACTCTGGGGCCAACGTCCTGACTTTC. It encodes CATQSTTTANSGANVLTF.

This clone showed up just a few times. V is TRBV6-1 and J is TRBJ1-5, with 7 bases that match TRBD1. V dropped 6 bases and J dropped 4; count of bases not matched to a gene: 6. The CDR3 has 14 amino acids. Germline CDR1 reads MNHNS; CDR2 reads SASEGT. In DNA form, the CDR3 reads TGTGCCAGCAGGGTCAGGGGGTTAAATCAGCCCCAGCATTTT. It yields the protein CASRVRGLNQPQHF.

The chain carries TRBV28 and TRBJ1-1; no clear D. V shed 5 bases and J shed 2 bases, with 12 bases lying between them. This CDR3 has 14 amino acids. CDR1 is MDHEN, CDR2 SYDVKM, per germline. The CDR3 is CASSLLVGNTEAFF. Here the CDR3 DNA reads TGTGCCAGCAGTCTCCTGGTGGGAAACACTGAAGCTTTCTTT. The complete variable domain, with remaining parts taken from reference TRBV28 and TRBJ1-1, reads DVKVTQSSRYLVKRTGEKVFLECVQDMDHENMFWYRQDPGLGLRLIYFSYDVKMKEKGDIPEGYSVSREKKERFSLILESASTNQTSMYLCASSLLVGNTEAFFGQGTRLTVV.

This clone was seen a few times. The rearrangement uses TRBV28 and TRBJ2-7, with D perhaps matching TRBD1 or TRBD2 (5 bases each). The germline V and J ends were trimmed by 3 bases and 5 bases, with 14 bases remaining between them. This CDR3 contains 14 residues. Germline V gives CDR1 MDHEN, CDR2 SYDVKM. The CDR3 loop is CASSFVSGTDEQYF. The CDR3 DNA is TGTGCCAGCAGTTTCGTATCAGGGACCGACGAGCAGTACTTC.

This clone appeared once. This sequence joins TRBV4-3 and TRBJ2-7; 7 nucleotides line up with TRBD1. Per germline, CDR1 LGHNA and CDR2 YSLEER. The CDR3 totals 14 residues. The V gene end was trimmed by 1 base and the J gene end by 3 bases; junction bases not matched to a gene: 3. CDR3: CASSQGAGGYEQYF. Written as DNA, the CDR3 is TGCGCCAGCAGCCAAGGAGCAGGGGGCTACGAGCAGTACTTC.